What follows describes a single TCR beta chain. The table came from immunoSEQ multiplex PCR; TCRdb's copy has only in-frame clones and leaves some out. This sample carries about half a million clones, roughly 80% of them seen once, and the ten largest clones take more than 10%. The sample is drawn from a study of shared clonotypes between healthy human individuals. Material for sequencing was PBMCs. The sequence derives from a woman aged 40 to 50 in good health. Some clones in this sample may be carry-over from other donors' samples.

The CDR3 DNA follows: TGTGCCAGCAGTTTATCGGGAGGACTAGCGGGTTTCTACAATGAGCAGTTCTTC. It yields the protein CASSLSGGLAGFYNEQFF. The chain combines TRBV28 with TRBJ2-1, with 11 bases matching TRBD2. CDR1 and CDR2 from the germline V gene are MDHEN and SYDVKM. The J segment lost 3 bases and the V segment lost 1 base, leaving 8 bases of the junction unmatched. The CDR3 extends over 18 amino acids.